This entry concerns a single T cell receptor beta chain. These data belong to a study of T cell changes during pregnancy in multiple sclerosis. TCRdb's table, derived via immunoSEQ multiplex PCR, lists solely in-frame clones and lacks some. The profile covers tens of thousands of clones, with approximately 90% appearing a single time and 4% to 5.5% taken by the ten largest. Germline-derived CDR1 and CDR2 are SEHNR and FQNEAQ (reference sequence). This CDR3 has 15 amino acids. After removal of 2 bases from V and 2 bases from J, the junction contained 5 bases not matched to a gene. This clonotype was sampled from a female donor in good health, enrolled as a control in a pregnancy study. The source material was peripheral blood, sampled in the second trimester of pregnancy. The gene calls are TRBV7-9 and TRBJ2-5, with 7 positions matching TRBD1. CDR3 protein: CASSLRTGFQETQYF. CDR3 coding DNA: TGTGCCAGCAGCTTAAGGACAGGCTTTCAAGAGACCCAGTACTTC. Full variable domain (outside the CDR3, taken from reference TRBV7-9 and TRBJ2-5): DTGVSQNPRHKITKRGQNVTFRCDPISEHNRLYWYRQTLGQGPEFLTYFQNEAQLEKSRLLSDRFSAERPKGSFSTLEIQRTEQGDSAMYLCASSLRTGFQETQYFGPGTRLLVL.